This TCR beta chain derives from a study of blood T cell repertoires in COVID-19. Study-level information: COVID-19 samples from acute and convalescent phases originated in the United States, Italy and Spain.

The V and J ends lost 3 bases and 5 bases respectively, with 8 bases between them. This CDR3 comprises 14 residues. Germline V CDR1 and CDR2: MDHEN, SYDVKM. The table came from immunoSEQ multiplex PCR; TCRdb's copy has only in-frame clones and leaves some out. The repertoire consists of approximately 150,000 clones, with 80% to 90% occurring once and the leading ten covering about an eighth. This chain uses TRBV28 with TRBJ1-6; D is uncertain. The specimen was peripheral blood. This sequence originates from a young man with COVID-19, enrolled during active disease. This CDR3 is CASSFQFHNSPLHF. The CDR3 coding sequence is TGTGCCAGCAGTTTTCAGTTTCATAATTCACCCCTCCACTTT.